One and the same sample provided the 9 T cell receptor beta chains below, sequenced in a study of blood T cell repertoires in COVID-19 (dated by TCRdb to the early 2020s). Libraries came from the immunoSEQ multiplex PCR assay. TCRdb mirrors the immuneACCESS table, restricted to in-frame sequences. Some clones are absent from its copies; in checked studies, under half trace to an unresolved V gene, and the reason for the others is unknown. The sample table shows over 150,000 clones, and roughly four fifths are seen once. The ten largest clones capture around 7% of the sample. The sequenced sample was PBMCs or T cells enriched from blood (not recorded which). These receptors were collected from a man aged 45-65 years who had recovered from COVID-19.

This rearrangement joins TRBV5-6 to TRBJ1-3; 7 nucleotides match TRBD1. The ends lost 3 bases at V and 4 bases at J; junction bases unmatched: 10. Germline assignment: CDR1 SGHDT and CDR2 YYEEEE. This CDR3 comprises 16 residues. The CDR3 spells CASSSTDREFGNTIYF. The CDR3 DNA is TGTGCCAGCAGCTCCACCGACAGGGAATTCGGAAACACCATATATTTT.

The chain combines TRBV5-1 with TRBJ1-6; 7 bases align to TRBD1. Germline V CDR1 and CDR2: SGHRS, YFSETQ. The V gene end was trimmed by 0 bases and the J gene end by 8 bases; junction bases not matched to a gene: 5. The CDR3 is made up of 15 amino acids. CDR3 residues: CASSLGQGLHSPLHF. The CDR3 nucleotides are TGCGCCAGCAGCTTGGGACAGGGTTTGCATTCACCCCTCCACTTT. Based on the CDR3 plus reference TRBV5-1 and TRBJ1-6, the full variable domain is KAGVTQTPRYLIKTRGQQVTLSCSPISGHRSVSWYQQTPGQGLQFLFEYFSETQRNKGNFPGRFSGRQFSNSRSEMNVSTLELGDSALYLCASSLGQGLHSPLHFGNGTRLTVT.

Concerning this clone: Relative to the germline gene, one junction end is altered; a read error may explain this. The chain links TRBV7-9 to TRBJ2-4; D possibly corresponds to TRBD1 (7 bases). CDR1 SEHNR and CDR2 FQNEAQ come from the germline V gene (reference sequence). This CDR3 region has 14 residues. CDR3 protein: CANSPGGGGYIQYF. In nucleotides, the CDR3 is TGTGCCAACAGCCCCGGCGGAGGGGGCTACATTCAGTACTTC.

This chain connects TRBV4-1 to TRBJ1-2; tentatively, D is TRBD1 (5 bases). V was cut by 0 bases and J by 4 bases, with 15 bases left in between. The CDR3 is made up of 16 amino acids. Germline V gene data show CDR1 as MGHRA and CDR2 as YSYEKL. The CDR3 DNA follows: TGCGCCAGCAGCCAAGAAGGGGTCACCCTCCCCTATGGCTACACCTTC. Encoded protein: CASSQEGVTLPYGYTF.

A few counts support this clone. The chain is built from TRBV4-3 and TRBJ1-3, with 7 bases identical to TRBD1. The CDR3 loop spans 14 amino acids. The germline CDR1 and CDR2 sequences are LGHNA and YSLEER. The V segment lost 0 bases and the J segment 10 bases; nucleotides outside the gene matches: 6. The CDR3 coding sequence is TGCGCCAGCAGCCAAGATCAGGAGGGGGCGACCATATATTTT. Amino acid sequence: CASSQDQEGATIYF.

This clone showed up just a few times. The chain couples TRBV7-3 to TRBJ2-2, with a weak D call TRBD2 (7 bases). V lost 5 bases and J lost 3, with 13 bases in between. This CDR3 has 15 residues. Germline lookup yields CDR1 SGHTA and CDR2 FQGTGA. CDR3 nucleotide sequence: TGTGCCAGCAGCACAGGGAGCGGGGACACCGGGGAGCTGTTTTTT. It is translated as CASSTGSGDTGELFF.

The gene calls are TRBV3-1 (or the pseudogene TRBV3-2) and TRBJ1-6, with D hard to call. CDR1 and CDR2 (germline): LGHDT, YNNKEL (reference sequence). This CDR3 has 15 amino acids. Trimming removed 2 bases at V and 7 bases at J, with 12 bases between. In DNA, the CDR3 is TGTGCCAGCAGCCAAAGCGGCAGCCTCAATTCACCCCTCCACTTT. It encodes CASSQSGSLNSPLHF.

The chain combines TRBV5-6 with TRBJ2-3; 8 nucleotides agree with TRBD1. This CDR3 contains 18 residues. Germline CDR1 reads SGHDT; CDR2 reads YYEEEE. Trimming took 0 bases from V and 1 from J; bases not matched to a gene: 10. CDR3 nucleotide sequence: TGTGCCAGCAGCTTGGGAAGGACAGGGTTTTCTGGCACAGATACGCAGTATTTT. As protein: CASSLGRTGFSGTDTQYF.

The chain employs TRBV5-1 and TRBJ2-7, with 7 bases matching TRBD1. The germline gives CDR1 SGHRS, CDR2 YFSETQ. There are 14 residues in the CDR3. V lost 0 bases to trimming and J lost 6 bases; unmatched junction nucleotides: 6. The chain's CDR3 is CASSLAGRTGEQYF. CDR3 in DNA: TGCGCCAGCAGCTTGGCCGGTCGGACAGGCGAGCAGTACTTC.